This T cell receptor (beta chain) was identified during a study of cytomegalovirus exposure and HLA in healthy donors (dated by TCRdb to about 2017). Broadly, across the study: In an earlier analysis of 587 of the donors, 250 to 350 Gb of sequence data and 90 million to 120 million unique TCR beta sequences from about 190 million T cells were reported. Roughly 300 gigabases of sequencing data and around 80 million unique TCR sequences made up an early release that covered about 640 HLA-typed donors. The genetic ancestry cluster associated with self-reported Caucasian donors included 65% to 90% of the approximately 400 genotyped donors. The study was designed to test whether signatures of past pathogen exposure could be identified by cataloging public T cell receptors. Using immunosequencing, the study profiled T cell repertoires from about 650 subjects and related those repertoires to cytomegalovirus serostatus. Besides the first cohort of approximately 710 subjects, a separate validation cohort made up of 120 different subjects was used. To predict cytomegalovirus infection status, the study combined high-throughput TCR immunosequencing, statistical association of individual TCRs with disease status, and machine learning. A later analysis re-examined previously published TCR beta repertoires from 600 to 700 donors and added high-resolution HLA genotyping to investigate patterns of TCR occurrence. The later analysis used no new phenotypic data to find candidate immune exposures, relying instead on TCR beta sequences and their occurrence across donors. In an earlier analysis of 587 of the donors, high-throughput TCR beta sequencing was used to judge whether each TCR beta V gene segment behaved as functional or pseudogenic. Donor age, sex, ethnicity and CMV serostatus were collected together with the repertoire data. Genome-wide SNP genotypes for about 60% of the 666 donors were used in a later genetic analysis, which treated that subset as a discovery cohort. All discovery cohort repertoires had been generated on a single sequencing platform. Both class I and class II loci were covered by HLA typing, at four-digit resolution. Typing coverage varied by locus: about 620-630 donors for A, B, C, DRB1 and DQB1; roughly 500 for DQA1; more than 600 for DPA1; roughly 450 for DPB1. Because of strong linkage in the cohort, four or five DR-DQ haplotypes were treated as single units for association and clustering. On average, roughly 250,000 unique TCR beta nucleotide sequences were sequenced per donor among 350 to 400 genotyped donors of the cohort, with about 19% of those sequences being non-productive. Findings and caveats that apply to the study as a whole: A total of 164 TCR beta chains were listed by the study as associated with cytomegalovirus. In a later analysis, HLA-associated TCR beta chains were found to be more clonally expanded and to have lower generation probabilities than equally common non-associated chains. In an earlier analysis of approximately 600 of the donors, most TCR beta V segments were observed in productive rearrangements about 87% or about 30% of the time, broadly matching IMGT annotations. Most TCR sequences were observed very rarely across donors, whereas some public TCRs were present in many individuals. It was suggested by the authors that the approach could potentially be generalized to other disease states and immunological phenotypes. In vitro tests confirmed that a few of the cytomegalovirus-associated TCR beta chains recognize cytomegalovirus antigens. A later analysis found that TCR association rates varied across HLA loci, with DRB1 alleles showing the most associated TCRs and HLA-C alleles the fewest. An association between a missense DCLRE1C variant and V-gene and J-gene trimming of TCR beta chains was found in a later genetic analysis and replicated in an independent cohort. When HLA alleles, especially DR and DQ, strongly co-occurred, TCR associations were difficult to assign to individual alleles. Linkage disequilibrium might explain the correlated functional status among segregating V segments, but an unknown experimental factor could not be excluded. In a later genetic analysis, fewer N-insertions in productive TCRs were reported among donors in an Asian-associated ancestry cluster than the roughly 640-donor mean. Specific HLA alleles were associated with more than 15,000 TCR beta sequences at a false discovery rate of 0.05 in a later analysis. The 87-base-pair reads could not distinguish some IMGT-functional V segments, including TRBV6-2 and TRBV6-3, so those segments were excluded. In this cohort, only TCR beta chains were sequenced, and detectable features were limited by the absence of alpha or paired-chain data. Several of the top co-occurrence clusters appeared to be linked to parvovirus B19, influenza, CMV and Epstein-Barr virus, according to a later analysis. HLA typing was unavailable for some donors at each locus, so association tests used only the typed subset. Most CMV-associated TCR beta chains appeared to be HLA-restricted in a later analysis, and the HLA associations seemed to be driven largely by CMV exposure. About 17 rarely observed V segments, including chromosome 9 orphons, were excluded from the earlier analysis of about 610 of the donors because counts were too low. CMV serostatus was the only immune exposure information available for the cohort. Presence/absence analyses assumed roughly uniform sequencing depth across donors, an assumption that may not hold. A further reported finding was that TCR beta sequences accurately predicted the HLA-A and HLA-B alleles for most subjects in the first cohort. In both the original and validation cohorts, the classifier was reported to diagnose cytomegalovirus status with high specificity and sensitivity. A cluster of highly shared sequence variants was judged likely to be a technical artifact of the sequencing pipeline.

The library was built by means of the immunoSEQ multiplex PCR assay. A mixture of 60 forward primers for TCR Vbeta segments and 13 reverse primers for TCR Jbeta segments was used in the multiplex PCR. Amplification of the CDR3 region of rearranged TCR beta genes was performed with a multiplex PCR assay on genomic DNA. Amplified TCR beta libraries were sequenced as 87-base-pair reads on the Illumina HiSeq System. In the authors' own workflow: In a later analysis, tens of millions of unique TCR beta chains were counted across the roughly 670 repertoires, and about 9.9 million of these chains were shared by at least two donors. A nearest-neighbor algorithm error-corrected the raw reads and collapsed the reads into unique sequences, merging closely related sequences to remove PCR and sequencing errors. Alignment of CDR3 sequences to IMGT reference sequences was used to assign V, D and J gene segments. For a sequence to be retained, a match of at least six nucleotides to both a V gene segment and a J gene segment was required. Rearrangements were classified as productive when the CDR3 lacked stop codons and remained in frame with V and J, and all other rearrangements were classified as non-productive. CDR3 was defined by IMGT convention, running from the second conserved V-encoded cysteine to the conserved J-encoded phenylalanine. Sequences without an unambiguous match to a single V gene segment were excluded from the earlier analysis of about 630 of the donors. An earlier analysis of a few hundred of the donors called V segments functional above 56.7% productive rearrangements and segregating when the between-donor standard deviation exceeded 5%. A statistical classification framework was built to diagnose cytomegalovirus status from the catalog of TCR beta chain sequences. V and J gene assignment, in a later analysis, came from comparing TCR nucleotide sequences with IMGT/GENE-DB human TR gene sequences. A later analysis assigned CDR3 sequences and most-parsimonious VDJ recombination scenarios with the TCRdist pipeline. In a later analysis, each TCR beta chain was defined by its CDR3 amino acid sequence together with its V-gene family, and reads lacking a unique V-gene family were excluded. A later analysis removed 450 to 600 highly shared, low-generation-probability nucleotide sequences to deal with suspected cross-contamination and a sequencing artifact. For each public chain, a later analysis derived a clonal expansion index from normalized ranks of inferred template counts within each repertoire. A later analysis computed generation probabilities with a VDJ recombination model fitted to out-of-frame rearrangements, and checked the results against IGoR. In a later analysis, hypergeometric tests were used to score TCR-TCR, TCR-HLA and TCR-CMV co-occurrence, with a repertoire-size bias correction applied to TCR pairs. In a later analysis, false discovery rates were estimated by permuting HLA or CMV assignments 20 times. In a later analysis, co-occurring TCRs were grouped with DBSCAN, and TCRdist sequence similarity was added when clustering was performed within HLA-allele-positive subsets. Repertoires with fewer than 30,000 or more than 120,000 public chains were left out of co-occurrence clustering, as were five repertoires with anomalous nucleotide sharing. Entries here come from immuneACCESS through TCRdb and include only in-frame sequences with V and J called. Some clones fail to appear in such tables; in the studies checked, an unresolved V gene covers under half of the shortfall, and the cause of the remainder is unknown. The DNA was the basis for D and trimming; V, J and clone size are from that table. For this sample there are over 80,000 clones; 70% to 75% appear just once. The top ten constitute 16% of the sample.

The cohort was made up of roughly 670 healthy bone marrow donors. At the time of sampling, every cohort member was nominally healthy, though immune exposures that went unrecorded were likely present. The donor was CMV seropositive and belonged to the group of 250 to 300 seropositive cohort members. A peripheral blood sample was provided by each donor, and peripheral blood mononuclear cells were used for TCR beta sequencing. Genomic DNA was extracted from the blood cell samples with the Qiagen DNeasy Blood Extraction Kit. V loses 6 bases of germline sequence and J loses 4 bases, and the interval between the two ends is 7 bases. Including cysteine and phenylalanine, the CDR3 has 12 amino acids. The sequence is cut down to CDR3 DNA, 36 bases in frame from base 1. CDR1 and CDR2, per the germline V gene (reference sequence), are LNHDA and SQIVND. About this clone: Its antigen is currently not known. Base qualities were left out, and no much larger clone turns up one base away.

Recombination joined TRBV19 with TRBJ1-5, and TRBD1 may be the D gene, going by 5 matching bases. Sequencing input: PBMCs. This clonotype originated in a woman aged 18-35 years in good health and CMV-seropositive. The DNA sequence is TGTGCCAGTAGGGACAAAAATCAGCCCCAGCATTTT. It translates to CASRDKNQPQHF.